This T cell receptor beta chain was profiled in a study of CD8+ T cells in alopecia areata. About the research overall: Scoring of treated patients' severity used the percentage of affected scalp area.

V trimming: 5 bases; J trimming: 3 bases; junction bases outside the gene matches: 5. This CDR3 has 15 residues. Germline V CDR1 and CDR2: KGHSH, LQKENI. Sample treatment: oral pan-JAK inhibitor, 5-10 mg twice daily. Sorting of PBMCs yielded the CD4+ and CD8+ T cells. Sequencing used cDNA as its template, made by extracting RNA and reverse transcribing it. The table came from immunoSEQ multiplex PCR; TCRdb's copy has only in-frame clones and leaves some out. The sample lists about 210,000 clones; roughly 44% were seen once. The sequence came from a human donor with alopecia areata. The rearrangement joins TRBV18 to TRBJ2-3; 10 positions match TRBD1. Sample: CD4+ T cells sorted from blood, taken at roughly week 36, from a patient treated with tofacitinib. The CDR3 sequence is CASSTGTGETDTQYF. DNA for the CDR3: TGTGCCAGCTCAACCGGGACAGGGGAGACAGATACGCAGTATTTT.